Listed here is a single T cell receptor (beta chain). Its specificity is not known. CDR3 length: 15 residues. V shed 3 bases, J shed 2 bases, and the junction held 8 bases outside the gene matches. Germline V gene sequence: CDR1 SQVTM, CDR2 ANQGSEA. Time point described: pre-sensitization, week 0. Treatment indicated: therapeutic diphenylcyclopropenone sensitization with weekly scalp DPC. MiXCR, run by TCRdb on the RACE reads, gives a single entry per CDR3 protein. The sample records approximately 180,000 distinct CDR3 sequences, approximately 29% being singletons. The data stem from a study of human T cells and chemical hapten exposure. Study context: Patch tests of 0.01% DPC on the upper back were read at 6 days.

Study findings and constraints: With DPC sensitization, TCRs exceeding 1 in 1000 frequency showed no change.

The chain recombines TRBV29-1 with TRBJ2-3; 7 bases align to TRBD2. This material consisted of whole blood, taken in connection with sensitization to the hapten diphenylcyclopropenone (DPC). The receptor comes from a woman in her 30s with alopecia areata. Some clones in this sample may be carry-over from other donors' samples. For the CDR3, the DNA is TGCAGCGTTGACCCTCCTAGCGGATTCACAGATACGCAGTATTTT. Translation gives CSVDPPSGFTDTQYF.